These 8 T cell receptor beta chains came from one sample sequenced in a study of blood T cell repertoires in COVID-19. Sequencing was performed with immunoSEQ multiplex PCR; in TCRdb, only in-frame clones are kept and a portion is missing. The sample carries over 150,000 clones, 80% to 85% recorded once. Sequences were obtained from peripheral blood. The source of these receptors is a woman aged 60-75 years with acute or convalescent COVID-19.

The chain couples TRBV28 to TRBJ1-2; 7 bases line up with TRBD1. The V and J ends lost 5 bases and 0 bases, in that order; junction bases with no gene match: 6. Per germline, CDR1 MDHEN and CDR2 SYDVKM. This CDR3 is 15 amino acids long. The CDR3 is CASSPTGRPNYGYTF. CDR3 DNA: TGTGCCAGCAGTCCGACAGGGCGGCCTAACTATGGCTACACCTTC.

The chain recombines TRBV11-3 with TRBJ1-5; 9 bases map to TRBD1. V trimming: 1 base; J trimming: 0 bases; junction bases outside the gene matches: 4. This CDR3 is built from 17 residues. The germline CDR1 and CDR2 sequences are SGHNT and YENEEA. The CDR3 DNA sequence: TGTGCCAGCAGCTTAGGGACAGGGGCCTATAGCAATCAGCCCCAGCATTTT. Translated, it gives CASSLGTGAYSNQPQHF.

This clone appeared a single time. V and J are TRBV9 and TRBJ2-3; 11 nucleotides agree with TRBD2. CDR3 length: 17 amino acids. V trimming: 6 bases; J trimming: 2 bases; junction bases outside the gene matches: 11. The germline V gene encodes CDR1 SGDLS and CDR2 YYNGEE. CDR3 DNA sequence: TGTGCCAGCAACCCTAGCGGGGGGTCCGGACTCACAGATACGCAGTATTTT. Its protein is CASNPSGGSGLTDTQYF.

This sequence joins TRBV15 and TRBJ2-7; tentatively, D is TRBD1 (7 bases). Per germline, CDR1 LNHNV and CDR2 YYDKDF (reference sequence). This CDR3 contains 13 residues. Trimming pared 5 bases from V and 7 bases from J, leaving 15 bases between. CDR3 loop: CATSRRRGREQYF. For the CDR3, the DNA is TGTGCCACCAGCCGGCGGAGGGGGCGGGAGCAGTACTTC.

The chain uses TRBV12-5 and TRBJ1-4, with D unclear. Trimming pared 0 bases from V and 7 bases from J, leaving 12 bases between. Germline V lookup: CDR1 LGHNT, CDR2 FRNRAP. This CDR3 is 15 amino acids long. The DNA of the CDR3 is TGTGCTAGTGGTTTGGTACGGGGAGGGAGTGAAAAACTGTTTTTT. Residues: CASGLVRGGSEKLFF.

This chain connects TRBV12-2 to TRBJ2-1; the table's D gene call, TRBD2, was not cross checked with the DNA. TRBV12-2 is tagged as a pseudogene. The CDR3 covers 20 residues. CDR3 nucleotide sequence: TGTGCAAGTCGCTTAGCGCCCCGTGGCGGGGGGACGAGCTCCTACAATGAGCAGTTCTTC. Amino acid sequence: CASRLAPRGGGTSSYNEQFF.

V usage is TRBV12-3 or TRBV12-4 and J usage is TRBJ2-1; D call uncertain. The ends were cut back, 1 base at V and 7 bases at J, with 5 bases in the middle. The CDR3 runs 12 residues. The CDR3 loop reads CASSLDRNEQFF. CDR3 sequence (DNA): TGTGCCAGCAGTTTAGACAGAAATGAGCAGTTCTTC.

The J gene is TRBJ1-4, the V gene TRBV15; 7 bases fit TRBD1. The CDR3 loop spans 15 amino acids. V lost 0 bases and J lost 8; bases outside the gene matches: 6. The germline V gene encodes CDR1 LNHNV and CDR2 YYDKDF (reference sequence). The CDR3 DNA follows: TGTGCCACCAGCAGAGAGACAGGGCCTGCCGAAAAACTGTTTTTT. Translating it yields CATSRETGPAEKLFF.